This T cell receptor beta chain was recovered during a study of neoadjuvant anti-PD-1 for oral cavity cancer. Study-wide results and limits: After neoadjuvant nivolumab, PBMC T cell clonality was significantly higher in non-responders than responders.

The germline V gene encodes CDR1 KGHSY and CDR2 FQNENV. With 4 bases removed from V and 0 bases from J, the gap between germline ends came to 12 bases. The CDR3 covers 15 residues. TCRdb's copy holds only in-frame clones and misses some; the assay was immunoSEQ multiplex PCR. The sample comprises around 13,000 clones, more than 60% of which are singletons, and just over 2% rests with the top ten. About this clone itself: Its antigen is undetermined.

The chain carries TRBV16 and TRBJ1-2; no reliable D call. Sequenced material: PBMCs, taken before nivolumab (anti-PD-1) treatment. The receptor's source is a person between 40 and 80 years old with oral cavity squamous cell carcinoma. CDR3 sequence: CASSPTIGANYGYTF. CDR3 coding DNA: TGTGCCAGCAGCCCTACCATCGGGGCTAACTATGGCTACACCTTC.